The 9 T cell receptor beta chains listed next were all sequenced from one sample in a study of shared clonotypes between healthy human individuals. This table comes from immunoSEQ multiplex PCR, and its TCRdb copy is limited to in-frame clones, with some not included. The sample includes roughly 1,000,000 clones, approximately 80% seen only once; the top ten take more than 0.45%. Sequencing used memory CD4+ T cells from PBMCs. Subset reported: CD45RA-negative fraction. The receptor source for this set is a man in his late teens or twenties in good health. Some clones in this sample may be carry-over from other donors' samples.

The rearrangement links TRBV6-4 to TRBJ2-7; D gene unclear. CDR3 length: 15 residues. Germline V gene lookup returns CDR1 MRHNA and CDR2 SNTAGT. The germline V and J ends were trimmed by 5 bases and 4 bases, with 18 bases remaining between them. DNA for the CDR3: TGTGCCAGCAGTAGTAGGCCGTCCCCCACATACGAGCAGTACTTC. Translating gives CASSSRPSPTYEQYF.

The V and J genes are TRBV19 and TRBJ1-5, with 7 bases that match TRBD1. The J segment lost 2 bases and the V segment lost 4 bases, leaving 14 bases of the junction unmatched. There are 18 residues in the CDR3. Germline V CDR1 and CDR2: LNHDA, SQIVND (reference sequence). CDR3 loop: CASSKRIGDRVRNQPQHF. CDR3 bases: TGTGCCAGTAGTAAAAGAATCGGGGACAGAGTTCGCAATCAGCCCCAGCATTTT. The full variable domain, rest sourced from reference TRBV19 and TRBJ1-5, is DGGITQSPKYLFRKEGQNVTLSCEQNLNHDAMYWYRQDPGQGLRLIYYSQIVNDFQKGDIAEGYSVSREKKESFPLTVTSAQKNPTAFYLCASSKRIGDRVRNQPQHFGDGTRLSIL.

The chain combines TRBV2 with TRBJ1-3; D is perhaps TRBD1 (6 bases). There are 13 residues in the CDR3. Germline CDR1 and CDR2: SNHLY and FYNNEI. The ends were cut back, 7 bases at V and 4 bases at J, with 11 bases in the middle. The CDR3 reads CASTGVAGNTIYF. The CDR3 DNA reads TGTGCCAGCACAGGGGTAGCAGGAAACACCATATATTTT.

This chain uses TRBV5-4 with TRBJ2-1, with 8 positions matching TRBD2. CDR3 length equals 15 residues. Germline loops: CDR1 SGHNT, CDR2 YYREEE (reference sequence). The ends lost 4 bases at V and 6 bases at J; junction bases unmatched: 9. The CDR3 region is CASSPGLASINEQFF. DNA of the CDR3: TGTGCCAGCAGCCCCGGACTAGCCAGTATCAATGAGCAGTTCTTC.

The rearrangement joins TRBV10-3 to TRBJ2-3; D may be TRBD2 (5 bases). CDR1 is ENHRY, CDR2 SYGVKD, per germline. Trimming removed 8 bases at V and 5 bases at J, with 11 bases between. The CDR3 spans 12 residues. This CDR3 reads CAIGSAGDTQYF. The CDR3 DNA reads TGTGCCATCGGGAGCGCCGGAGATACGCAGTATTTT.

The chain employs TRBV7-3 and TRBJ2-7; no clear D gene. The CDR3 consists of 10 residues. The germline V gene encodes CDR1 SGHTA and CDR2 FQGTGA. With 5 bases removed from V and 7 bases from J, the gap between germline ends came to 6 bases. CDR3 DNA sequence: TGTGCCAGCAGCCCCCAAGAGCAGTACTTC. It specifies CASSPQEQYF.

This chain joins TRBV2 and TRBJ2-1; 11 bases line up with TRBD2. Per the germline V gene, CDR1 is SNHLY and CDR2 is FYNNEI. J was trimmed by 10 bases and V by 0 bases; bases with no gene match: 8. This CDR3 comprises 16 residues. CDR3 coding DNA: TGTGCCAGCAGTGAAGCGACTAGCGGGGCCAGCCCAGAGCAGTTCTTC. Protein: CASSEATSGASPEQFF.

The chain has TRBV19 and TRBJ2-6; a weak D match, TRBD2 (5 bases). CDR3 length: 17 amino acids. CDR1 and CDR2 from the germline V gene are LNHDA and SQIVND (reference sequence). With 7 bases removed from V and 2 bases from J, the gap between germline ends came to 18 bases. The DNA of the CDR3 is TGTGCCAGTATTGGGAGCCTAAGAGCGACTGGGGCCAACGTCCTGACTTTC. Its protein product is CASIGSLRATGANVLTF.

The chain recombines TRBV4-2 with TRBJ1-1; D is unresolved. The germline V and J ends were trimmed by 5 bases and 1 base, with 8 bases remaining between them. Per the germline V gene, CDR1 is LGHNA and CDR2 is YNFKEQ. The CDR3 has 13 amino acids. The CDR3 sequence is CASSLSRNTEAFF. As DNA, the CDR3 is TGTGCCAGCAGCTTGTCAAGGAACACTGAAGCTTTCTTT.